These 32 T cell receptor beta chains came from one sample sequenced in a study of chemoradiotherapy in HPV16-positive cancers. Some clones are missing from TCRdb's copy, which holds only in-frame ones; the method was immunoSEQ multiplex PCR. Of some 12,000 clones listed, about two thirds are singletons. Sample acquisition took place from a patient who underwent chemoradiotherapy. These receptors all stem from a human donor with HPV-associated anogenital cancer.

The gene calls are TRBV5-4 and TRBJ2-7; D is unresolved. Deletions cut 1 base from V and 0 bases from J, with 11 bases between. Germline V gives CDR1 SGHNT, CDR2 YYREEE (reference sequence). This CDR3 contains 15 residues. Here the CDR3 DNA reads TGTGCCAGCAGCTTGAAAGAGTTGAGCTCCTACGAGCAGTACTTC. Translation: CASSLKELSSYEQYF.

The rearrangement joins TRBV6-1 to TRBJ2-1, with a possible D match to TRBD1 (5 bases). The length of the CDR3 is 15 residues. CDR1 and CDR2 from the germline V gene are MNHNS and SASEGT. Deletions cut 2 bases from V and 4 bases from J, with 12 bases between. CDR3: CASSERGEPYNEQFF. The CDR3 DNA follows: TGTGCCAGCAGTGAAAGGGGCGAACCATACAATGAGCAGTTCTTC.

CDR3 bases: TGTGCCAGTAGTATTTCAGGAAAATATAGCACTGAAGCTTTCTTT. It codes for CASSISGKYSTEAFF. The chain recombines TRBV19 with TRBJ1-1; no firm D call. Germline lookup yields CDR1 LNHDA and CDR2 SQIVND (reference sequence). The CDR3 extends over 15 amino acids. Trimming removed 3 bases from V and 4 bases from J, with 15 bases in between.

Here the CDR3 DNA reads TGTGCCACCAGCATTGACAGGGGGCCCTACGAGCAGTACTTC. Protein sequence: CATSIDRGPYEQYF. The V gene is TRBV15, the J gene TRBJ2-7, with TRBD1 matching 10 bases. Germline loops: CDR1 LNHNV, CDR2 YYDKDF (reference sequence). This CDR3 comprises 14 residues. J gave up 2 bases and V 4 bases, and 2 bases lay outside the gene matches. The full variable domain, completed using reference TRBV15 and TRBJ2-7, is DAMVIQNPRYQVTQFGKPVTLSCSQTLNHNVMYWYQQKSSQAPKLLFHYYDKDFNNEADTPDNFQSRRPNTSFCFLDIRSPGLGDTAMYLCATSIDRGPYEQYFGPGTRLTVT.

Within the sample, this clone is medium-sized. The chain combines TRBV7-9 with TRBJ2-6, with unresolved D. V lost 1 base and J lost 0, with 16 bases in between. The CDR3 runs 19 residues. Germline V gene sequence: CDR1 SEHNR, CDR2 FQNEAQ (reference sequence). The CDR3 is CASSLGIADSFSGANVLTF. As DNA, the CDR3 is TGTGCCAGCAGCTTAGGGATTGCGGATTCCTTCTCTGGGGCCAACGTCCTGACTTTC.

The chain carries TRBV5-5 and TRBJ2-4; D tentatively reads TRBD1 or TRBD2 (5 bases each). Germline CDR1 is SGHKS and CDR2 is YYEKEE (reference sequence). Trimming shortened V by 5 bases and J by 7 bases, and 13 bases separated the two germline ends. The CDR3 totals 13 residues. The CDR3 sequence: CASSRDGENIQYF. CDR3 bases: TGTGCCAGCAGTAGGGACGGGGAGAACATTCAGTACTTC. Together with reference TRBV5-5 and TRBJ2-4, the CDR3 gives the full variable domain: DAGVTQSPTHLIKTRGQQVTLRCSPISGHKSVSWYQQVLGQGPQFIFQYYEKEERGRGNFPDRFSARQFPNYSSELNVNALLLGDSALYLCASSRDGENIQYFGAGTRLSVL.

This chain links TRBV6-1 with TRBJ1-1; 7 positions agree with TRBD1. The ends lost 6 bases at V and 2 bases at J; junction bases unmatched: 6. The CDR3 is 14 residues long. Germline V lookup: CDR1 MNHNS, CDR2 SASEGT. CDR3 sequence: CASRRDRTNTEAFF. For the CDR3, the DNA is TGTGCCAGCAGACGGGACAGAACTAACACTGAAGCTTTCTTT.

The V call is TRBV12-1, the J call TRBJ2-3; the table assigns TRBD2, which was not confirmed against the DNA. TRBV12-1 is a listed pseudogene. This CDR3 is built from 15 residues. CDR3 bases: TGTGCCAGCAGCTTGAGCATTCTAGCGAGAGATACGCAGTATTTT. It specifies CASSLSILARDTQYF.

This clone was seen a few times. The J gene is TRBJ1-2, the V gene TRBV6-5, with TRBD1 identical over 7 bases. The CDR3 sequence is 12 residues long. Germline values: CDR1 MNHEY, CDR2 SVGAGI. V was clipped by 6 bases and J by 8 bases; unmatched bases: 6. This chain's CDR3 is CASSPGQAGYTF. Here the CDR3 DNA reads TGTGCCAGCAGCCCCGGACAGGCGGGCTACACCTTC.

The CDR3, as DNA: TGTGCCAGCAGCTTCAAAGGGGCGAGGAACACTGAAGCTTTCTTT. Translation gives CASSFKGARNTEAFF. The chain links TRBV7-2 to TRBJ1-1; D might be TRBD1 (5 bases). Germline CDR1 reads SGHTA; CDR2 reads FQGNSA. CDR3 size: 15 residues. Deletions cut 3 bases from V and 1 base from J, with 12 bases between.

The rearrangement links TRBV5-6 to TRBJ1-2; TRBD1 matches at 7 bases. V shed 4 bases and J 7 bases; nucleotides not matched to a gene: 13. Germline V CDR1 and CDR2: SGHDT, YYEEEE. This CDR3 has 15 residues. The CDR3 DNA reads as TGTGCCAGCAGCCCTATACAGGGGACGCTGGCTGGCTACACCTTC. This gives the protein CASSPIQGTLAGYTF.

The chain carries TRBV4-2 and TRBJ1-5; 8 bases are shared with TRBD1. The germline CDR1 and CDR2 sequences are LGHNA and YNFKEQ. V shed 1 base and J 3 bases; nucleotides not matched to a gene: 2. CDR3 size: 15 residues. The CDR3 is CASSQGQGANQPQHF. CDR3 nucleotides: TGTGCCAGCAGCCAAGGGCAGGGGGCCAATCAGCCCCAGCATTTT.

This clone was observed a handful of times. The chain employs TRBV4-1 and TRBJ2-5; D uncertain. Per germline, CDR1 MGHRA and CDR2 YSYEKL. V dropped 4 bases and J dropped 9 bases, with 30 bases sitting between them. This CDR3 contains 18 residues. The CDR3 nucleotides read TGCGCCAGCAGCCCCGCGCATCTCAAAGGGAAAGAGAAGAGACCCCAGTACTTC. This codes for CASSPAHLKGKEKRPQYF.

This clone has just one count. DNA for the CDR3: TGTGCCAGCAGCTCGACATCGGGCGGAAGCTCCTACGAGCAGTACTTC. This gives the protein CASSSTSGGSSYEQYF. This chain links TRBV7-2 with TRBJ2-7, with D hard to call. Germline values: CDR1 SGHTA, CDR2 FQGNSA. This CDR3 is 16 amino acids long. Trimming took off 4 bases at V and 0 bases at J, with 16 bases between the two ends.

The CDR3 sequence is CASSQAGGKNIQYF. The CDR3 region has the DNA TGCGCCAGCAGCCAAGCTGGCGGGAAAAACATTCAGTACTTC. The V and J genes are TRBV4-3 and TRBJ2-4, with D possibly matching TRBD2 (5 bases). The CDR3 length is 14 residues. From germline, CDR1 is LGHNA and CDR2 YSLEER. Trimming pared 1 base from V and 4 bases from J, leaving 8 bases between.

A remark on this clone: Other DNA sequences in this specimen translate into the identical CDR3. The CDR3 DNA sequence: TGTGCCAGCAGTGTTGGGGGTCAGCCCCAGCATTTT. Encoded protein: CASSVGGQPQHF. The chain carries TRBV6-1 and TRBJ1-5; D is possibly TRBD1 (5 bases). The V end was cut by 4 bases, the J end by 6 bases, with 7 bases between. Germline CDR1 and CDR2: MNHNS and SASEGT. The CDR3 covers 12 residues.

V gene TRBV14 combines with J gene TRBJ1-2, with a possible D match to TRBD1 (6 bases). CDR1 is SGHDN, CDR2 FVKESK, per germline. The V end lost 6 bases, the J end lost 5 bases, and 13 bases lay between the germline ends. The CDR3 covers 13 residues. Written as DNA, the CDR3 is TGTGCCAGCAGTCCAACAGGGTATTATGGCTACACCTTC. Translating gives CASSPTGYYGYTF.

The rearrangement uses TRBV28 and TRBJ1-5; unclear D gene. CDR3 length: 15 amino acids. Germline values: CDR1 MDHEN, CDR2 SYDVKM. Between the trimmed V and J ends, which lost 3 bases and 0 bases, there was a span of 9 bases. The CDR3 is CASSFGTISNQPQHF. The CDR3 nucleotides are TGTGCCAGCAGTTTCGGTACAATTAGCAATCAGCCCCAGCATTTT. Full variable domain (rest looked up from reference TRBV28 and TRBJ1-5): DVKVTQSSRYLVKRTGEKVFLECVQDMDHENMFWYRQDPGLGLRLIYFSYDVKMKEKGDIPEGYSVSREKKERFSLILESASTNQTSMYLCASSFGTISNQPQHFGDGTRLSIL.

The chain couples TRBV10-2 to TRBJ2-1, with D perhaps matching TRBD2 (5 bases). V lost 5 bases and J 9 bases, leaving 20 bases between the germline ends. CDR3 size: 15 residues. Per germline, CDR1 WSHSY and CDR2 SAAADI. The CDR3 spells CASSLLARIYGEQFF. The CDR3 DNA reads as TGCGCCAGCAGTCTTCTAGCTAGAATCTATGGTGAGCAGTTCTTC.

V gene TRBV27 combines with J gene TRBJ2-3; TRBD2 aligns across 7 bases. After removal of 8 bases from V and 1 base from J, the junction contained 3 bases not matched to a gene. Germline loops: CDR1 MNHEY, CDR2 SMNVEV (reference sequence). This CDR3 region has 13 residues. The CDR3 sequence: CASQGGGTDTQYF. In nucleotides, the CDR3 is TGTGCCAGCCAGGGAGGGGGCACAGATACGCAGTATTTT.

This clone was seen a single time. The chain carries TRBV7-2 and TRBJ2-7; TRBD2 aligns across 11 bases. V lost 0 bases and J lost 3; bases outside the gene matches: 1. Germline CDR1 reads SGHTA; CDR2 reads FQGNSA. The CDR3 covers 15 residues. The CDR3 reads CASSLAGTSGYEQYF. The CDR3 nucleotides are TGTGCCAGCAGCTTAGCGGGGACTAGCGGCTACGAGCAGTACTTC.

The V call is TRBV2, the J call TRBJ1-4; 7 positions match TRBD1. This CDR3 is built from 15 residues. With 6 bases clipped from V and 3 bases from J, the junction kept 7 bases outside the gene matches. From germline, CDR1 is SNHLY and CDR2 FYNNEI. In DNA form, the CDR3 reads TGTGCCAGCAGCCACCGGACAGGACCTAATGAAAAACTGTTTTTT. Protein product: CASSHRTGPNEKLFF.

The chain couples TRBV30 to TRBJ1-5, with a weak D call TRBD1 (5 bases). Germline V gene data show CDR1 as GTSNPN and CDR2 as SVGIG (reference sequence). V was clipped by 3 bases and J by 3 bases, with 9 bases between them. There are 13 residues in the CDR3. The chain's CDR3 is CAWSDSFNQPQHF. In DNA, the CDR3 is TGTGCCTGGAGCGACAGTTTCAATCAGCCCCAGCATTTT.

The chain links TRBV7-2 to TRBJ2-2; 13 bases match TRBD2. The CDR3 spans 17 residues. The trim removed 5 bases at V and 4 bases at J, leaving 7 bases unmatched. Germline CDR1 SGHTA, CDR2 FQGNSA. CDR3 DNA sequence: TGTGCCAGCAGCATACTAGCGGGAGGGCCGGTCACCGGGGAGCTGTTTTTT. This sequence encodes CASSILAGGPVTGELFF.

For this clone: Other nucleotide sequences in the sample specify the same CDR3. The chain joins TRBV19 to TRBJ1-2; possible D gene TRBD1, 6 bases. Germline V gene data show CDR1 as LNHDA and CDR2 as SQIVND (reference sequence). With 5 bases removed from V and 2 bases from J, the gap between germline ends came to 12 bases. The CDR3 is 14 amino acids. The CDR3 protein is CASSPSGENYGYTF. The CDR3 DNA is TGTGCCAGTAGTCCGTCAGGGGAGAACTATGGCTACACCTTC.

The gene calls are TRBV28 and TRBJ2-3; D remains ambiguous. V was clipped by 4 bases and J by 2 bases, with 7 bases between them. The CDR3 has 13 amino acids. CDR1 and CDR2 (germline): MDHEN, SYDVKM. The CDR3 reads CASSYRTTDTQYF. The CDR3 nucleotides read TGTGCCAGCAGTTACCGAACCACAGATACGCAGTATTTT.

V gene TRBV19 combines with J gene TRBJ2-5; D might be TRBD1 or TRBD2, each matching 5 bases. Germline V gene data show CDR1 as LNHDA and CDR2 as SQIVND (reference sequence). The CDR3 loop spans 12 amino acids. The V end was cut by 5 bases, the J end by 4 bases, with 8 bases between. CDR3 nucleotide sequence: TGTGCCAGTAGTTATGGGGGAGAGACCCAGTACTTC. Encoded protein: CASSYGGETQYF.

V and J are TRBV18 and TRBJ2-7; D may be TRBD2 (5 bases). With 2 bases removed from V and 8 bases from J, the gap between germline ends came to 10 bases. The CDR3 runs to 12 residues. The germline V gene has CDR1 KGHSH and CDR2 LQKENI. The chain's CDR3 is CASSPDPGKQYF. The CDR3 nucleotides are TGTGCCAGCTCACCAGATCCGGGGAAGCAGTACTTC.

The table lists this clone with a few counts. The chain combines TRBV4-2 with TRBJ1-3; no firm D call. This CDR3 region has 10 residues. The ends were cut back, 5 bases at V and 4 bases at J, with 0 bases in the middle. Per the germline V gene, CDR1 is LGHNA and CDR2 is YNFKEQ. CDR3 nucleotide sequence: TGTGCCAGCAGCGGAAACACCATATATTTT. Protein: CASSGNTIYF.

The chain uses TRBV4-3 and TRBJ1-2, with unresolved D. The CDR3 spans 12 residues. Trimming shortened V by 2 bases and J by 7 bases, and 8 bases separated the two germline ends. The germline V gene encodes CDR1 LGHNA and CDR2 YSLEER. CDR3 nucleotide sequence: TGCGCCAGCAGCCAATTAGGACTTGGCTACACCTTC. Its translation: CASSQLGLGYTF.

In DNA, the CDR3 is TGTGCCAGCAGCCCCCTAGCGGGAGGGCAAAGCGAGCAGTACTTC. It specifies CASSPLAGGQSEQYF. The chain recombines TRBV7-6 with TRBJ2-7; the match to TRBD2 covers 12 bases. V lost 5 bases, J lost 6 bases, and 8 bases stayed unmatched. The CDR3 spans 15 residues. The germline gives CDR1 SGHVS, CDR2 FNYEAQ.

The CDR3 here is CASRLAGRYTDTQYF. Here the CDR3 DNA reads TGCGCCAGCAGACTAGCGGGAAGGTACACAGATACGCAGTATTTT. This sequence joins TRBV5-1 and TRBJ2-3; 10 positions agree with TRBD2. Germline V gene data show CDR1 as SGHRS and CDR2 as YFSETQ. Trimming took 5 bases from V and 2 from J; bases not matched to a gene: 5. This CDR3 region has 15 residues.